These 15 T cell receptor beta chains came from one sample sequenced in a study of T cell responses to AZD1222 COVID-19 vaccine. Repertoires were generated with immunoSEQ multiplex PCR, while TCRdb's copy carries only in-frame clones and drops some. The sample has 95,000 to 100,000 clones, roughly nine tenths seen once. Sequencing used peripheral blood, obtained 28 days after the second AZD1222 dose. Receptors originate from an adult who received the AZD1222 COVID-19 vaccine.

The CDR3: CASSLPGENAKNIQYF. CDR3 in DNA: TGTGCCAGCAGCTTGCCCGGGGAAAATGCCAAAAACATTCAGTACTTC. The rearrangement joins TRBV5-8 to TRBJ2-4, with D possibly matching TRBD2 (5 bases). Germline V gene sequence: CDR1 SGHTS, CDR2 YDEGEE. The CDR3 consists of 16 residues. Trimming removed 1 base from V and 1 base from J, with 12 bases in between.

The V and J genes are TRBV5-8 and TRBJ2-2; TRBD2 matches 11 bases. The CDR3 runs 16 residues. CDR1 and CDR2 (germline): SGHTS, YDEGEE. J gave up 5 bases and V 0 bases, and 3 bases lay outside the gene matches. This CDR3 is CASSLGLAGYTGELFF. The CDR3 coding sequence is TGTGCCAGCAGCTTGGGACTAGCGGGATATACCGGGGAGCTGTTTTTT.

The chain couples TRBV5-4 to TRBJ1-2; D ambiguous. The CDR3 has 11 residues. Looked up from germline, CDR1 is SGHNT and CDR2 is YYREEE (reference sequence). V was pared by 9 bases and J by 8 bases, with 14 bases between. In DNA form, the CDR3 reads TGTGCCACCCATACCCGGGAAGGCTACACCTTC. It yields the protein CATHTREGYTF.

V gene TRBV7-8 combines with J gene TRBJ2-7; no clear D gene. This CDR3 comprises 13 residues. The germline V gene encodes CDR1 SGHVS and CDR2 FQNEAQ. The germline V and J ends were trimmed by 5 bases and 5 bases, with 13 bases remaining between them. The CDR3 loop is CASSPPKIDEQYF. CDR3 sequence (DNA): TGTGCCAGCAGCCCCCCGAAAATCGACGAGCAGTACTTC.

The genes are TRBV19 and TRBJ2-7, with 10 bases that match TRBD2. The CDR3 sequence is 15 residues long. V dropped 3 bases and J dropped 3; count of bases not matched to a gene: 5. Per germline, CDR1 LNHDA and CDR2 SQIVND (reference sequence). CDR3 residues: CASSIIASGSYEQYF. The DNA for the CDR3 is TGTGCCAGTAGTATTATTGCTAGCGGGAGCTACGAGCAGTACTTC.

The J gene is TRBJ2-3, the V gene TRBV18, with TRBD2 as a possible D gene (6 bases). The length of the CDR3 is 15 residues. Per the germline V gene, CDR1 is KGHSH and CDR2 is LQKENI. The V end lost 4 bases, the J end lost 1 base, and 12 bases lay between the germline ends. The CDR3 DNA reads as TGTGCCAGCTCACTACAGGCTAGCGGCACAGATACGCAGTATTTT. Translation: CASSLQASGTDTQYF.

The chain is built from TRBV27 and TRBJ1-4, with TRBD1 matching over 7 bases. The germline CDR1 and CDR2 sequences are MNHEY and SMNVEV (reference sequence). CDR3 length: 16 residues. V trimming: 4 bases; J trimming: 7 bases; junction bases outside the gene matches: 12. The CDR3 is CASSSSDRVIGEKLFF. The CDR3 DNA is TGTGCCAGCAGTTCATCAGACAGGGTAATTGGTGAAAAACTGTTTTTT.

The sample holds one count of this clone. The V gene is TRBV2, the J gene TRBJ2-7; 11 nucleotides line up with TRBD1. Germline CDR1 SNHLY, CDR2 FYNNEI. V gave up 5 bases and J gave up 0 bases; unmatched junction bases: 3. This CDR3 contains 15 residues. CDR3 coding DNA: TGTGCCAGCAGTCAGGGGACAGGGGGCTCCTACGAGCAGTACTTC. Its translation: CASSQGTGGSYEQYF.

This sequence joins TRBV6-1 and TRBJ1-3; 9 bases fit TRBD1. V was clipped by 3 bases and J by 5 bases; unmatched bases: 5. Germline assignment: CDR1 MNHNS and CDR2 SASEGT. The CDR3 totals 15 residues. DNA of the CDR3: TGTGCCAGCAGTGACCCGGGACAGGGTAGAAACACCATATATTTT. Translation: CASSDPGQGRNTIYF.

The V call is TRBV6-5, the J call TRBJ2-1, with D unclear. CDR3 length: 11 amino acids. Trimming shortened V by 4 bases and J by 4 bases, and 2 bases separated the two germline ends. In germline, CDR1 is MNHEY, CDR2 SVGAGI. The CDR3 protein is CASSWYNEQFF. CDR3 DNA sequence: TGTGCCAGCAGTTGGTACAATGAGCAGTTCTTC.

This clone came up a few times. The chain has TRBV3-1 (or the pseudogene TRBV3-2) and TRBJ1-1, with TRBD1 identical over 7 bases. The CDR3 has 12 residues. Germline V CDR1 and CDR2: LGHDT, YNNKEL (reference sequence). The V gene end was trimmed by 10 bases and the J gene end by 5 bases; junction bases not matched to a gene: 7. The CDR3 protein is CATRGAGTEAFF. CDR3 nucleotide sequence: TGTGCCACCAGGGGGGCGGGAACTGAAGCTTTCTTT.

This clone was recorded only once. This chain links TRBV28 with TRBJ1-1; D not resolved. The CDR3 runs to 12 residues. Germline assignment: CDR1 MDHEN and CDR2 SYDVKM. V lost 7 bases, J lost 8 bases, and 14 bases lay in between. CDR3 in amino acids: CASNRGEWEAFF. The CDR3 DNA is TGTGCCAGCAATCGGGGAGAATGGGAAGCTTTCTTT.

The genes are TRBV19 and TRBJ1-1; weak D call: TRBD1 (6 bases). Trimming took 5 bases from V and 0 from J, leaving 10 bases between them. The length of the CDR3 is 14 residues. The germline CDR1 and CDR2 sequences are LNHDA and SQIVND (reference sequence). The CDR3: CASSGGHLNTEAFF. The CDR3 DNA reads TGTGCCAGTAGTGGGGGACATTTGAACACTGAAGCTTTCTTT.

The chain has TRBV24-1 and TRBJ2-7, with a tentative D call TRBD1 (5 bases). Germline V gene data show CDR1 as KGHDR and CDR2 as SFDVKD. The CDR3 is 17 residues long. V lost 4 bases, J lost 2 bases, and 20 bases lay in between. Written as DNA, the CDR3 is TGTGCCACCAGTGACCCCTCACAGGCACCGTCCGCCTACGAGCAGTACTTC. This encodes CATSDPSQAPSAYEQYF.

The chain carries TRBV5-1 and TRBJ2-4; D call uncertain. The CDR3 runs to 14 residues. In germline, CDR1 is SGHRS, CDR2 YFSETQ. V lost 0 bases and J 8 bases, leaving 12 bases between the germline ends. CDR3 nucleotide sequence: TGCGCCAGCAGCTTGGCTGGGTGGAAGGACATTCAGTACTTC. Translated: CASSLAGWKDIQYF.